This entry concerns a single T cell receptor (beta chain). Its recognized antigen is unknown. Base qualities are not at hand, and no much larger clone is one base apart. There are 13 amino acids in the CDR3, from cysteine to phenylalanine inclusive. Of all the DNA, just the CDR3 is kept, 39 bases in frame from base 1. V lost 3 bases and J lost 1 base; the stretch between them is 6 bases long. Sequences MRHNA (CDR1) and SNTAGT (CDR2) are obtained from the germline V gene. The CDR3 regions of human TCRbeta chains were subjected to immunosequencing. The authors' pipeline ran thus. TCRs in the repertoires were matched against a reference library of SARS-CoV-2-specific TCRs that had been generated with the MIRA antigen-specificity platform. Breadth meant the fraction of unique TCRs that were SARS-CoV-2-associated, whereas depth meant the fraction of total T cells that were SARS-CoV-2-associated. Using the MIRA data, every spike-specific TCR was mapped to the spike region that the TCR reacted to and assigned to either a CD4 or a CD8 class. Log10-transformed breadth and depth values were compared by one-way ANOVA with Sidak's multiple comparisons tests. TCRdb provides this immuneACCESS table in a form limited to in-frame rearrangements. Some clones are lacking; in checked studies, under half of them reflect an unresolved V gene, and why the rest are absent is not known. V and J calls and clone size are as listed in that table; D and trimming were resolved from the DNA. A total of 75,000 to 100,000 clones appear in this sample, around nine tenths of them only once. Clones ranked in the top ten supply less than 3.5% of the sample.

This sample was included in a study of T cell responses to AZD1222 COVID-19 vaccine (dated by TCRdb to the early 2020s). Study-level background: AZD1222 recipients given second doses at about 4 weeks or at about 12 weeks were pooled, since spike-specific TCR depth and breadth were not found to differ between the two schedules. TCR sequencing was performed for fewer than 250 trial participants, of whom 200 to 220 were given two doses of AZD1222 and some 25 were given two doses of MenACWY control vaccine. Trial participants were enrolled by age into 18-55, 56-69 and 70-plus year subgroups, with approximately 150, 28 and 58 TCR-sequenced participants respectively.

Here is what the overall study found, with its caveats: In the small 56-69-year group, the increase in depth fell short of significance, most likely because of low power. Conclusions about previously exposed vaccinees are limited because only six or seven AZD1222 recipients were SARS-CoV-2 seropositive at baseline. Spike-specific TCR breadth and depth rose significantly after two AZD1222 doses compared with day 0 and with MenACWY recipients. Most participants were white British and females outnumbered males, and the authors suggested that clonal diversity may have been underestimated. No day 14 peak-response samples were available, so repertoires were characterized only after the peak T cell response. The vaccine-associated CD4 TCRs covered the entire spike protein, and the dominant responses fell in regions 160-218 and 743-854. Epitopes outside the regions mutated in the B.1.351 and B.1.1.7 variants were reportedly recognized by nearly half of the unique spike-specific TCRs.

Per the publication, the time point label means: baseline before first vaccination. The vaccinee samples were drawn from two UK trials, COV001 and COV002, one of which was a single-blind randomized controlled phase 2/3 trial testing AZD1222 (ChAdOx1 nCoV-19) in healthy adults. For TCRbeta chain sequencing, PBMC samples were collected from trial participants at day 0 and at day 28 after the second dose. This specimen was peripheral blood, taken on day 0 of AZD1222 vaccination. The source is an adult in good health. The sequence is built from TRBV6-4 and TRBJ2-5; the D gene could be TRBD1 or TRBD2, each one agreeing over 5 bases. The sequence in DNA is TGTGCCAGCAGTGAGGGACCCCAAGAGACCCAGTACTTC. Its coded protein is CASSEGPQETQYF.